The clone carrying this T cell receptor (beta chain) was observed once. Its antigen is as yet unknown. Generated by immunoSEQ multiplex PCR, the TCRdb table keeps only in-frame clones and is missing some. The sample includes about 80,000 clones, about 82% of them seen just once. This sample is drawn from a study of T cell clones after liver transplantation. Study details: Graft-donor-reactive sequences were compared with third-party-reactive TCRbeta sequences from pre-transplant mixed lymphocyte reactions. Tolerant meant at least one year fully off immunosuppression without liver enzymes above twice normal. General study results and limits: Small, mixed patient groups and varying post-transplant times limit these conclusions.

Trimming left V 5 bases short and J 5 bases short, with 12 bases between. Germline values: CDR1 MNHEY, CDR2 SVGAGI. This CDR3 has 13 residues. The chain recombines TRBV6-5 with TRBJ1-2; maybe TRBD1 (6 bases). Sequenced here: CD4+ T cells from blood, sampled approximately 45 months after liver transplant. This receptor was obtained from a human patient who received a liver transplant. Some T cells may have come from the graft donor. The DNA for the CDR3 is TGTGCCAGCAGTAAGACAGGACGGTATGGCTACACCTTC. Encoded protein: CASSKTGRYGYTF.